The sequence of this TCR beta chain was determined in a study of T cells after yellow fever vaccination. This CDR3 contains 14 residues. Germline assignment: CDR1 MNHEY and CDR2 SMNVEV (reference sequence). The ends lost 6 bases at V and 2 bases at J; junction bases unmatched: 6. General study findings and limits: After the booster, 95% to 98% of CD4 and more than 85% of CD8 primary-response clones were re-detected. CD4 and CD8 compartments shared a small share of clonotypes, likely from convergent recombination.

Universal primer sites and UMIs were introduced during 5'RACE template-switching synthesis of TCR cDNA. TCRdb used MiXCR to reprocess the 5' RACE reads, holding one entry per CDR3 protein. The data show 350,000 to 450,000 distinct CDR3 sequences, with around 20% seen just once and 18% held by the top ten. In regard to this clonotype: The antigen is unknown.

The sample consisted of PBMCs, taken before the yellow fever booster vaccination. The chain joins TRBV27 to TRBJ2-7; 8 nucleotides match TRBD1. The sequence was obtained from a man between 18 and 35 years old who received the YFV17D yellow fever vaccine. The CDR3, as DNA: TGTGCCAGCAGCCAGACAGGGGCACCCTACGAGCAGTACTTC. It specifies CASSQTGAPYEQYF.